These 15 T cell receptor beta chains were all obtained from the same sample, sequenced in a study of molecular identifiers for immune sequencing clone quantification. MiXCR, run by TCRdb on the PCR reads, gives a single entry per CDR3 protein. The sample has 400,000 to 600,000 distinct CDR3 sequences, around 25% seen once. The sample comprised naive CD8+ T cells from blood, with Jurkat cell RNA spiked in. This sample's subset: FACS-sorted CD8+CD4-CCR7+CD45RA+ naive T cells. These TCRs come from a human donor in good health. Some libraries in this study had Jurkat cell RNA spiked in.

This clonotype was observed a handful of times. V gene TRBV28 combines with J gene TRBJ2-7; TRBD2 is a possible D gene (6 bases). Looked up from germline, CDR1 is MDHEN and CDR2 is SYDVKM. V lost 5 bases, J lost 0 bases, and 17 bases lay in between. The CDR3 extends over 16 amino acids. CDR3 sequence reads: CASSASGTSPSYEQYF. CDR3 nucleotide sequence: TGTGCCAGCAGTGCCTCAGGGACTTCGCCCTCCTACGAGCAGTACTTC.

This clonotype showed up just once. The chain links TRBV21-1 to TRBJ2-7; the table's D call, TRBD1, has no DNA check behind it. TRBV21-1 has pseudogene status. The CDR3 totals 18 residues. The CDR3 spells CASSKKLQATGPSYEQYF. DNA for the CDR3: TGTGCCAGCAGCAAAAAGCTTCAGGCCACGGGACCGAGCTACGAGCAGTACTTC.

This clonotype was counted a few times. The J gene is TRBJ2-1, the V gene TRBV20-1; the D gene is possibly TRBD2 (6 bases). The CDR3 runs to 16 residues. Per germline, CDR1 DFQATT and CDR2 SNEGSKA (reference sequence). V dropped 6 bases and J dropped 0 bases, with 18 bases sitting between them. CDR3 in amino acids: CSASGASVSSYNEQFF. The CDR3 region has the DNA TGCAGTGCCTCTGGGGCTAGCGTCAGCTCCTACAATGAGCAGTTCTTC.

On this clonotype: At one boundary the junction diverges from the germline segment, which might be a read error. The chain recombines TRBV6-6 with TRBJ2-7; 8 bases align to TRBD2. The CDR3 covers 15 residues. The germline gives CDR1 MNHNY, CDR2 SVGAGI (reference sequence). CDR3 amino acids: CASSPSAGGNYQQYF. CDR3 nucleotides: TGTGCCAGCAGCCCCTCGGCGGGGGGAAACTACCAGCAGTACTTC.

A remark on this clonotype: Possible read error: a much larger clone is one base away. The conserved phenylalanine or tryptophan is not found at the CDR3 terminus, so this likely reflects a read error. V usage is TRBV29-1 and J usage is TRBJ2-3; D is ambiguous. V was cut by 7 bases and J by 2 bases, with 13 bases left in between. This CDR3 is built from 13 residues. The germline V gene has CDR1 SQVTM and CDR2 ANQGSEA. CDR3 coding DNA: TGCAGCGGGGTGGCAGGAAACACAGATACGCAGTATTAT. Translation gives CSGVAGNTDTQYY.

This clonotype has ten or more counts. The chain is built from TRBV30 and TRBJ2-1; D call uncertain. The ends were cut back, 3 bases at V and 4 bases at J, with 4 bases in the middle. Germline lookup yields CDR1 GTSNPN and CDR2 SVGIG (reference sequence). The CDR3 length is 11 residues. The CDR3 is CAWRGYNEQFF. CDR3 bases: TGTGCCTGGAGAGGGTACAATGAGCAGTTCTTC.

This clonotype was seen repeatedly, ten times or more. This rearrangement joins TRBV30 to TRBJ2-7; possible D gene TRBD2, 6 bases. V gave up 2 bases and J gave up 4 bases, with 9 bases separating them. Germline V gives CDR1 GTSNPN, CDR2 SVGIG (reference sequence). CDR3 length: 12 amino acids. This CDR3 reads CAWSTGGYEQYF. CDR3 nucleotide sequence: TGTGCCTGGAGTACCGGGGGATACGAGCAGTACTTC.

This clonotype was picked up many times. V and J are TRBV5-8 and TRBJ2-3; 13 nucleotides match TRBD2. Germline loops: CDR1 SGHTS, CDR2 YDEGEE. V lost 3 bases, J lost 2 bases, and 6 bases stayed unmatched. The length of the CDR3 is 17 residues. CDR3: CASSSGLAGANTDTQYF. CDR3 DNA sequence: TGTGCCAGCAGCTCAGGACTAGCGGGGGCCAACACAGATACGCAGTATTTT.

At least ten counts were recorded for this clonotype. The rearrangement joins TRBV2 to TRBJ1-1, with 7 bases that match TRBD1. The CDR3 has 13 amino acids. After removal of 10 bases from V and 1 base from J, the junction contained 6 bases not matched to a gene. CDR1 is SNHLY, CDR2 FYNNEI, per germline. The CDR3, as DNA: TGTGCCAACTTAGGGACAGCGAACACTGAAGCTTTCTTT. It is translated as CANLGTANTEAFF.

This clonotype was counted only a few times. The chain couples TRBV9 to TRBJ2-7; no clear D. Trimming took 0 bases from V and 7 from J, leaving 5 bases between them. Germline V gives CDR1 SGDLS, CDR2 YYNGEE. This CDR3 is 11 amino acids long. The CDR3 nucleotides are TGTGCCAGCAGCGTAGGTCAGGAGCAGTACTTC. As protein: CASSVGQEQYF. The full variable domain, rest sourced from reference TRBV9 and TRBJ2-7, is DSGVTQTPKHLITATGQRVTLRCSPRSGDLSVYWYQQSLDQGLQFLIQYYNGEERAKGNILERFSAQQFPDLHSELNLSSLELGDSALYFCASSVGQEQYFGPGTRLTVT.

The table lists this clonotype with a few counts. The chain carries TRBV7-8 and TRBJ1-5; D is uncertain. CDR1 is SGHVS, CDR2 FQNEAQ, per germline. CDR3 length equals 13 residues. Trimming cost V 4 bases and J 10 bases, with 14 bases left between them. CDR3 in DNA: TGTGCCAGCAGCTCCGAGAGGAGGGCTCCCCAGCATTTT. Protein sequence: CASSSERRAPQHF. The full variable domain, in which reference TRBV7-8 and TRBJ1-5 provide the parts outside the CDR3, is GAGVSQSPRYKVAKRGQDVALRCDPISGHVSLFWYQQALGQGPEFLTYFQNEAQLDKSGLPSDRFFAERPEGSVSTLKIQRTQQEDSAVYLCASSSERRAPQHFGDGTRLSIL.

The CDR3 spells CASSPGRSGAEYQETQYF. The CDR3 DNA reads as TGTGCCAGCAGTCCTGGGCGATCGGGAGCAGAGTACCAAGAGACCCAGTACTTC. This chain connects TRBV6-5 to TRBJ2-5; tentatively, D is TRBD2 (6 bases). Germline-derived CDR1 and CDR2 are MNHEY and SVGAGI. The CDR3 runs to 18 residues. Trimming removed 5 bases at V and 0 bases at J, with 22 bases between.

This clonotype has more than one count but fewer than ten. The J gene is TRBJ2-3, the V gene TRBV12-3 or TRBV12-4, with 11 bases that match TRBD2. This CDR3 has 14 residues. The trim removed 6 bases at V and 5 bases at J, leaving 4 bases unmatched. In DNA, the CDR3 is TGTGCCAGCAGGCTAGCGGGGGGCCTAGATACGCAGTATTTT. Translating it yields CASRLAGGLDTQYF.

This clonotype was counted a few times. The V gene is TRBV6-5, the J gene TRBJ1-4; perhaps TRBD1 as D (5 bases). CDR1 is MNHEY, CDR2 SVGAGI, per germline. The CDR3 sequence is 14 residues long. V lost 4 bases and J lost 7, with 13 bases in between. The CDR3 DNA reads as TGTGCCAGCAGTTTCGGGGCACGGGGTGAAAAACTGTTTTTT. Protein product: CASSFGARGEKLFF.

This clonotype was seen a handful of times. The rearrangement links TRBV20-1 to TRBJ2-7, with D tentatively TRBD1 (6 bases). The CDR3 spans 16 residues. V was clipped by 5 bases and J by 3 bases, with 23 bases between them. Germline values: CDR1 DFQATT, CDR2 SNEGSKA (reference sequence). This CDR3 reads CSAYYSGHMINYEQYF. CDR3 nucleotide sequence: TGCAGTGCTTATTACTCGGGACATATGATCAACTACGAGCAGTACTTC.